The clone carrying this T cell receptor (beta chain) was detected a few times. This sample was included in a study of T cell responses to AZD1222 COVID-19 vaccine. CDR1 MRHNA and CDR2 SNTAGT come from the germline V gene. The CDR3 runs to 17 residues. Germline trimming cut 3 bases from V and 5 bases from J; bases unmatched to any gene: 12. Clones were read by immunoSEQ multiplex PCR, and TCRdb kept only the in-frame ones, dropping some. The data contain just under 80,000 clones, approximately 92% of them seen just once; the ten biggest clones take up approximately 5%. The chain is built from TRBV6-4 and TRBJ2-1; the match to TRBD2 covers 8 bases. The sequence was collected from an adult who received the AZD1222 COVID-19 vaccine. This sample comprised peripheral blood, obtained 28 days after the second AZD1222 dose. The CDR3 DNA reads as TGTGCCAGCAGTGAGGCCCTAGCGGGTGAGGACGACAATGAGCAGTTCTTC. This gives the protein CASSEALAGEDDNEQFF.